These 31 T cell receptor beta chains were all obtained from the same sample, sequenced in a study of blood T cell repertoires in COVID-19. Measured with immunoSEQ multiplex PCR; TCRdb has only the in-frame clones, and not every one. Of 30,000 or so clones in the sample, more than 75% were seen once. Sequencing was carried out using peripheral blood. These TCRs come from a man aged 55 to 69 with active COVID-19.

J is TRBJ2-7 and V is TRBV4-2; unclear D gene. V lost 4 bases and J 0 bases, leaving 13 bases between the germline ends. This CDR3 has 15 residues. Germline V lookup: CDR1 LGHNA, CDR2 YNFKEQ. The CDR3 DNA reads TGTGCCAGCAGCCGTGACGTCACTACCTCCTACGAGCAGTACTTC. Encoded protein: CASSRDVTTSYEQYF.

The chain uses TRBV5-6 and TRBJ1-3; TRBD1 is a possible D gene (5 bases). The germline CDR1 and CDR2 sequences are SGHDT and YYEEEE. The V end lost 0 bases, the J end lost 4 bases, and 11 bases lay between the germline ends. The CDR3 has 15 amino acids. This CDR3 reads CASSLAGIGGNTIYF. The CDR3 DNA follows: TGTGCCAGCAGCTTGGCAGGGATCGGCGGAAACACCATATATTTT.

CDR3 DNA: TGTGCCAGCAGCCGTAGCGGAGTACGCACAGATACGCAGTATTTT. Protein sequence: CASSRSGVRTDTQYF. This chain connects TRBV3-1 (or the pseudogene TRBV3-2) to TRBJ2-3; D is perhaps TRBD2 (6 bases). CDR1 is LGHDT and CDR2 is YNNKEL in the germline V gene (reference sequence). Deletions cut 4 bases from V and 1 base from J, with 12 bases between. The CDR3 is 15 residues long.

The chain has TRBV3-1 (or the pseudogene TRBV3-2) and TRBJ1-4; TRBD1 matches 8 bases. The ends lost 6 bases at V and 3 bases at J; junction bases unmatched: 9. This CDR3 has 16 residues. Germline-derived CDR1 and CDR2 are LGHDT and YNNKEL (reference sequence). CDR3 sequence (DNA): TGTGCCAGCAGGGCGGGGCAGGGGGCCGCTAATGAAAAACTGTTTTTT. This encodes CASRAGQGAANEKLFF.

The chain has TRBV18 and TRBJ1-3, with no clear D. V was shortened by 3 bases and J by 1 base, with 10 bases between the two germline ends. This CDR3 is built from 15 residues. The germline gives CDR1 KGHSH, CDR2 LQKENI. The CDR3 sequence is CASSPVSGSGNTIYF. CDR3 DNA: TGTGCCAGCTCACCCGTTTCGGGGTCTGGAAACACCATATATTTT.

This rearrangement joins TRBV4-3 to TRBJ2-4; D is perhaps TRBD2 (6 bases). V lost 4 bases, J lost 0 bases, and 10 bases lay in between. This CDR3 is built from 15 residues. Germline assignment: CDR1 LGHNA and CDR2 YSLEER. CDR3: CASSPGGVAKNIQYF. CDR3 nucleotide sequence: TGCGCCAGCAGCCCAGGAGGGGTAGCCAAAAACATTCAGTACTTC.

V usage is TRBV4-2 and J usage is TRBJ2-7, with TRBD2 matching over 7 bases. Germline V CDR1 and CDR2: LGHNA, YNFKEQ. V dropped 3 bases and J dropped 5; count of bases not matched to a gene: 4. This CDR3 contains 13 residues. The CDR3 reads CASSQRLAHEQYF. DNA for the CDR3: TGTGCCAGCAGCCAGAGACTAGCCCACGAGCAGTACTTC.

The chain is built from TRBV11-1 and TRBJ2-5; D unresolved. Germline V lookup: CDR1 SGHAT, CDR2 FQDESV (reference sequence). V shed 4 bases and J shed 6 bases, with 12 bases lying between them. The CDR3 is 13 amino acids. CDR3 region: CASSWAGMQTQYF. The CDR3 coding sequence is TGTGCCAGCAGCTGGGCAGGCATGCAGACCCAGTACTTC.

The V gene is TRBV18, the J gene TRBJ2-3; 15 nucleotides match TRBD2. CDR1 is KGHSH, CDR2 LQKENI, per germline. Trimming at V came to 0 bases and at J to 3 bases, leaving 4 bases not matched to a gene. The CDR3 extends over 18 amino acids. The CDR3 protein is CASSPPRTSGGATDTQYF. DNA of the CDR3: TGTGCCAGCTCACCACCGAGGACTAGCGGGGGGGCGACAGATACGCAGTATTTT.

The chain couples TRBV9 to TRBJ2-1, with 10 bases aligning to TRBD2. The CDR3 is made up of 15 amino acids. CDR1 is SGDLS, CDR2 YYNGEE, per germline. Trimming at V came to 3 bases and at J to 3 bases, leaving 3 bases not matched to a gene. The chain's CDR3 is CASSAGLAYYNEQFF. CDR3 sequence (DNA): TGTGCCAGCAGCGCGGGACTAGCGTACTACAATGAGCAGTTCTTC.

The rearrangement joins TRBV6-2 or TRBV6-3 to TRBJ2-7; D is possibly TRBD1 (6 bases). Deletions cut 4 bases from V and 3 bases from J, with 10 bases between. CDR3 length: 13 amino acids. Germline V gives CDR1 MNHEY, CDR2 SVGEGT. CDR3 bases: TGTGCCAGCAGTTTGGTACAGGGCTACGAGCAGTACTTC. This translates into CASSLVQGYEQYF.

This chain links TRBV2 with TRBJ1-2; tentative D call: TRBD1 (5 bases). The CDR3 extends over 14 amino acids. The V end lost 2 bases, the J end lost 7 bases, and 14 bases lay between the germline ends. CDR1 is SNHLY and CDR2 is FYNNEI in the germline V gene. The CDR3 reads CASSERMGEGGYTF. For the CDR3, the DNA is TGTGCCAGCAGTGAACGAATGGGGGAGGGTGGCTACACCTTC. Full variable domain (remainder filled in from reference TRBV2 and TRBJ1-2): EPEVTQTPSHQVTQMGQEVILRCVPISNHLYFYWYRQILGQKVEFLVSFYNNEISEKSEIFDDQFSVERPDGSNFTLKIRSTKLEDSAMYFCASSERMGEGGYTFGSGTRLTVV.

The V and J genes are TRBV19 and TRBJ1-5; the D gene is possibly TRBD1 (5 bases). The V gene lost 7 bases and the J gene lost 0 bases, with 19 bases spanning the gap. CDR1 is LNHDA, CDR2 SQIVND, per germline (reference sequence). The CDR3 has 17 residues. CDR3 sequence reads: CASIDSYSTYSNQPQHF. As DNA, the CDR3 is TGTGCCAGTATTGACAGCTACTCTACTTATAGCAATCAGCCCCAGCATTTT.

The V call is TRBV20-1, the J call TRBJ2-1; TRBD2 aligns across 11 bases. The V gene end was trimmed by 4 bases and the J gene end by 1 base; junction bases not matched to a gene: 6. Germline lookup yields CDR1 DFQATT and CDR2 SNEGSKA (reference sequence). CDR3 length equals 16 residues. CDR3 in amino acids: CSAIETSGNSYNEQFF. CDR3 in DNA: TGCAGTGCTATTGAGACTAGCGGGAATTCCTACAATGAGCAGTTCTTC.

The CDR3 protein is CATSRDVETQYF. The CDR3, as DNA: TGTGCCACCAGCAGAGACGTAGAGACCCAGTACTTC. J is TRBJ2-5 and V is TRBV15, with D unresolved. Trimming cost V 0 bases and J 4 bases, with 3 bases left between them. Germline V gives CDR1 LNHNV, CDR2 YYDKDF (reference sequence). This CDR3 is 12 amino acids long.

The CDR3 nucleotides read TGTGCCAGCAGCCAAGACCCCGGGGGGCCTTCCGGGGAGCTGTTTTTT. It translates to CASSQDPGGPSGELFF. This chain uses TRBV3-1 (or the pseudogene TRBV3-2) with TRBJ2-2, with a tentative D call TRBD2 (7 bases). The CDR3 contains 16 residues. V gave up 0 bases and J gave up 6 bases, with 14 bases separating them. Germline V CDR1 and CDR2: LGHDT, YNNKEL (reference sequence).

This sequence joins TRBV9 and TRBJ2-7; 7 bases fit TRBD2. CDR3 length: 15 amino acids. J gave up 8 bases and V 3 bases, and 14 bases lay outside the gene matches. Germline CDR1 and CDR2: SGDLS and YYNGEE. The CDR3, as DNA: TGTGCCAGCAGCGCCGGGACTACGGCCAGGATTCAGCAGTACTTC. It specifies CASSAGTTARIQQYF.

In DNA, the CDR3 is TGTGCCAGCAGCCTTCAGTCCTCTGGAAACACCATATATTTT. Protein sequence: CASSLQSSGNTIYF. The chain has TRBV7-2 and TRBJ1-3, with D unresolved. V dropped 5 bases and J dropped 0 bases, with 8 bases sitting between them. CDR3 size: 14 residues. Germline-derived CDR1 and CDR2 are SGHTA and FQGNSA. Variable domain in full (rest from reference TRBV7-2 and TRBJ1-3): GAGVSQSPSNKVTEKGKDVELRCDPISGHTALYWYRQSLGQGLEFLIYFQGNSAPDKSGLPSDRFSAERTGGSVSTLTIQRTQQEDSAVYLCASSLQSSGNTIYFGEGSWLTVV.

The V gene is TRBV7-2, the J gene TRBJ2-7; D gene unclear. Germline CDR1 and CDR2: SGHTA and FQGNSA. The CDR3 spans 14 residues. V was pared by 5 bases and J by 6 bases, with 17 bases between. CDR3 coding DNA: TGTGCCAGCAGCACTCCTGGAGAATGGCCCGAGCAGTACTTC. It encodes CASSTPGEWPEQYF.

The chain carries TRBV19 and TRBJ2-7; 10 bases align to TRBD2. The CDR3 consists of 18 residues. Trimming took 1 base from V and 3 from J; bases not matched to a gene: 12. CDR1 and CDR2 from the germline V gene are LNHDA and SQIVND (reference sequence). As DNA, the CDR3 is TGTGCCAGTAGTATAGGAGGGCCCGGGACTAGCGAACTCTACGAGCAGTACTTC. Translation gives CASSIGGPGTSELYEQYF.

The DNA for the CDR3 is TGTGCCAGCAGCTTGCAGGGGGAGAGAGCCGGGGAGCTGTTTTTT. Translating it yields CASSLQGERAGELFF. V usage is TRBV5-4 and J usage is TRBJ2-2; 7 nucleotides match TRBD1. The CDR3 has 15 amino acids. V gave up 1 base and J gave up 6 bases; unmatched junction bases: 6. Per germline, CDR1 SGHNT and CDR2 YYREEE (reference sequence).

The chain uses TRBV6-1 and TRBJ1-5; the D gene is possibly TRBD1 (6 bases). The V end was cut by 4 bases, the J end by 7 bases, with 23 bases between. CDR1 is MNHNS, CDR2 SASEGT, per germline. The CDR3 loop spans 17 amino acids. The CDR3 protein is CASSGTLSEGGRQPQHF. CDR3 in DNA: TGTGCCAGCAGTGGGACCCTCTCGGAAGGGGGAAGACAGCCCCAGCATTTT.

The chain couples TRBV11-2 to TRBJ2-1; perhaps TRBD2 as D (6 bases). V lost 0 bases and J lost 4, with 19 bases in between. Germline CDR1 is SGHAT and CDR2 is FQNNGV. This CDR3 has 18 residues. CDR3 nucleotides: TGTGCCAGCAGCTTAGACGTTAGCGGACGCTGGGGTTACAATGAGCAGTTCTTC. It is translated as CASSLDVSGRWGYNEQFF. Full variable domain (outside the CDR3, taken from reference TRBV11-2 and TRBJ2-1): EAGVAQSPRYKIIEKRQSVAFWCNPISGHATLYWYQQILGQGPKLLIQFQNNGVVDDSQLPKDRFSAERLKGVDSTLKIQPAKLEDSAVYLCASSLDVSGRWGYNEQFFGPGTRLTVL.

This chain joins TRBV12-5 and TRBJ1-1; TRBD1 aligns across 10 bases. Germline trimming cut 1 base from V and 4 bases from J; bases unmatched to any gene: 0. Looked up from germline, CDR1 is LGHNT and CDR2 is FRNRAP. This CDR3 is built from 14 residues. The CDR3 reads CASGLGTGGTEAFF. The CDR3 DNA sequence: TGTGCTAGTGGTTTGGGGACAGGGGGCACTGAAGCTTTCTTT.

The genes are TRBV5-6 and TRBJ1-5; D may be TRBD1 (6 bases). This CDR3 contains 16 residues. The germline V gene has CDR1 SGHDT and CDR2 YYEEEE. V lost 0 bases, J lost 3 bases, and 13 bases lay in between. CDR3 region: CASSLAGTGLNQPQHF. The CDR3 DNA follows: TGTGCCAGCAGCTTGGCCGGCACAGGGCTCAATCAGCCCCAGCATTTT.

This chain connects TRBV6-5 to TRBJ2-1; no firm D call. The CDR3 runs to 14 residues. With 8 bases removed from V and 0 bases from J, the gap between germline ends came to 11 bases. Germline-derived CDR1 and CDR2 are MNHEY and SVGAGI. CDR3 sequence: CASYRTGSYNEQFF. The CDR3 nucleotides read TGTGCCAGCTACCGCACGGGCTCCTACAATGAGCAGTTCTTC.

The V and J genes are TRBV19 and TRBJ2-3, with 12 bases fitting TRBD1. CDR3 length: 16 residues. V shed 3 bases, J shed 5 bases, and the junction held 6 bases outside the gene matches. In germline, CDR1 is LNHDA, CDR2 SQIVND (reference sequence). Here the CDR3 reads CASSMPRDRGQDTQYF. The CDR3 bases are TGTGCCAGTAGTATGCCCCGGGACAGGGGGCAAGATACGCAGTATTTT.

The V and J genes are TRBV19 and TRBJ2-1, with 7 nucleotides matching TRBD2. Germline CDR1 and CDR2: LNHDA and SQIVND (reference sequence). J gave up 2 bases and V 4 bases, and 5 bases lay outside the gene matches. This CDR3 has 15 amino acids. The CDR3 spells CASSTMTSTYNEQFF. CDR3 nucleotides: TGTGCCAGTAGTACGATGACTAGCACCTACAATGAGCAGTTCTTC.

The chain joins TRBV5-1 to TRBJ2-7, with D unresolved. Looked up from germline, CDR1 is SGHRS and CDR2 is YFSETQ. The CDR3 is made up of 14 amino acids. Trimming took off 0 bases at V and 4 bases at J, with 11 bases between the two ends. The CDR3 spells CASSLGVGAYEQYF. The CDR3 DNA is TGCGCCAGCAGCTTGGGGGTGGGCGCGTACGAGCAGTACTTC. Complete variable domain (other parts from reference TRBV5-1 and TRBJ2-7): KAGVTQTPRYLIKTRGQQVTLSCSPISGHRSVSWYQQTPGQGLQFLFEYFSETQRNKGNFPGRFSGRQFSNSRSEMNVSTLELGDSALYLCASSLGVGAYEQYFGPGTRLTVT.

Turning to this clone: An end of the junction differs from the germline gene, which may be a read error. This chain joins TRBV7-7 and TRBJ2-1; TRBD2 matches at 11 bases. This CDR3 is 15 amino acids long. Germline V gives CDR1 SSHAT, CDR2 FNYEAQ (reference sequence). For the CDR3, the DNA is TGTGCTAGCAGCGCCGGGACTAGCGGAAACAATGAGCAGTTCTTC. This encodes CASSAGTSGNNEQFF.

The table lists this clone with a few counts. This rearrangement joins TRBV5-1 to TRBJ2-1, with 11 bases that match TRBD2. CDR3 length: 18 amino acids. Germline V CDR1 and CDR2: SGHRS, YFSETQ. J gave up 6 bases and V 2 bases, and 13 bases lay outside the gene matches. The CDR3: CASSFSASGGPFGNEQFF. The CDR3 DNA sequence: TGCGCCAGCAGCTTTTCGGCTAGCGGGGGGCCCTTCGGCAATGAGCAGTTCTTC.